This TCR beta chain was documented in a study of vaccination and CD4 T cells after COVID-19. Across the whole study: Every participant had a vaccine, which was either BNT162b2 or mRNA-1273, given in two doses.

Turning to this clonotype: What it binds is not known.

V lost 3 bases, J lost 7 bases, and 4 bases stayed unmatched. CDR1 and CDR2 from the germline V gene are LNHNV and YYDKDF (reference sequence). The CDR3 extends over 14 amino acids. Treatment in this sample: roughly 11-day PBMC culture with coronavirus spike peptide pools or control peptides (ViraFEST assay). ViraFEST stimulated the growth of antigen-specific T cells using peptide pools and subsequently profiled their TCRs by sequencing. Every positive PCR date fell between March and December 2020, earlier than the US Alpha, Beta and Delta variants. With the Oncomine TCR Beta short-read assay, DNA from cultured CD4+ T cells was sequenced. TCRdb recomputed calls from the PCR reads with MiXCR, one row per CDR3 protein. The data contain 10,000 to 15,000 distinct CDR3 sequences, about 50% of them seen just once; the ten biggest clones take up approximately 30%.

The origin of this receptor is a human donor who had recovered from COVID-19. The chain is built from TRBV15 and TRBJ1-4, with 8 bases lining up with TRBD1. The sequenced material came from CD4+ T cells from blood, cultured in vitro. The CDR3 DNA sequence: TGTGCCACCAGCAGGGGTGGGACAGGTGAAAAACTGTTTTTT. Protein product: CATSRGGTGEKLFF.